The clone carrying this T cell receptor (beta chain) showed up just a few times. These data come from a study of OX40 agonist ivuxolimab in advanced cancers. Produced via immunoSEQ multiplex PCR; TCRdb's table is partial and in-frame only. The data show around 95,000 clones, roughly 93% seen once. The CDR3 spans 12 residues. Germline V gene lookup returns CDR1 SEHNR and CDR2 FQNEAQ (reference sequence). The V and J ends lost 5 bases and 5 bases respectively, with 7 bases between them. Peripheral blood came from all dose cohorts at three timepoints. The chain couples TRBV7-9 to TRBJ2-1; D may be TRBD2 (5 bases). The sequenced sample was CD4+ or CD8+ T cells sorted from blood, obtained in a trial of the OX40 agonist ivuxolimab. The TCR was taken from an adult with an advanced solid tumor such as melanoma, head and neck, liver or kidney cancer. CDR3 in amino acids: CASSRTDNEQFF. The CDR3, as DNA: TGTGCCAGCAGCCGGACTGACAATGAGCAGTTCTTC.